The source of this T cell receptor (beta chain) is a study of blood T cell repertoires in COVID-19. In germline, CDR1 is MDHEN, CDR2 SYDVKM. Trimming stripped 5 bases from V and 6 bases from J, with 22 bases between. This CDR3 is 16 amino acids long. In this sample, this clone turned up once. Sequencing was performed with immunoSEQ multiplex PCR; in TCRdb, only in-frame clones are kept and a portion is missing. This sample has approximately 200,000 clones, with roughly 87% found just once. Grouping used clinical history reported by participants in a survey and questionnaire. The chain couples TRBV28 to TRBJ1-1; D is possibly TRBD1 (6 bases). The TCR was taken from a man younger than 35 with acute COVID-19. The sequenced sample was PBMCs or T cells enriched from blood (not recorded which). The CDR3 sequence is CASSGSIGGILAEAFF. CDR3 in DNA: TGTGCCAGCAGTGGTTCGATTGGGGGCATTCTTGCTGAAGCTTTCTTT.